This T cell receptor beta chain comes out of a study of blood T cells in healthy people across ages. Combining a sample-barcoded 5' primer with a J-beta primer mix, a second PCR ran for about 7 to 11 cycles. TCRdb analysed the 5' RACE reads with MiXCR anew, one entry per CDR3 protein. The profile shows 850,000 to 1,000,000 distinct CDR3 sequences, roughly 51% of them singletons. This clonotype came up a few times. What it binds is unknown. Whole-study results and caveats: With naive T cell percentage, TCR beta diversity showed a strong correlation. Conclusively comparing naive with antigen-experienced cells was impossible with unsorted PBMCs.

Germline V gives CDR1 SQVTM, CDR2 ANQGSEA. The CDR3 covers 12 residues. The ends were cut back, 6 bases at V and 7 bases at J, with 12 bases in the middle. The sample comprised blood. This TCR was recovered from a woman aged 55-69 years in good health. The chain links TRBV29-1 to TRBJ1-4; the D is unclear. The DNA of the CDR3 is TGCAGCGTGGGATGGGGTGGTGAAAAACTGTTTTTT. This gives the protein CSVGWGGEKLFF.